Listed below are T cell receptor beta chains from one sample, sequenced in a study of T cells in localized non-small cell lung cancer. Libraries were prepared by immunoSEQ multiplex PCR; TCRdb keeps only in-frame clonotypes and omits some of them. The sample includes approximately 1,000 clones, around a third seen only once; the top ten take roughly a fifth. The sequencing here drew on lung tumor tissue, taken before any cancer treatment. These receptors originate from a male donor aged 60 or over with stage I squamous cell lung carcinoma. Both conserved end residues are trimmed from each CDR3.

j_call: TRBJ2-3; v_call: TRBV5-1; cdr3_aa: ASSLWTGTDTQY
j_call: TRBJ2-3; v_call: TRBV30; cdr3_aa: ACKAESTDTQY
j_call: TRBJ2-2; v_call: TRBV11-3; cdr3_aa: ASSLKGLNTGELF
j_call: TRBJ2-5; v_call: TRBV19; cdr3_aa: TSSQLLHNQETQY
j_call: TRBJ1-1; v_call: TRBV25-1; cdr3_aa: ASSDWSGNTEAF
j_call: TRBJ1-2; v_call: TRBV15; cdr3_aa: ATSRDSQGSYGYT
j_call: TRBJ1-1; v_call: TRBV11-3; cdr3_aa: VSSSAGGGLHTEAF
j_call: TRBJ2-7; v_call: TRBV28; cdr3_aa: ASNLNPGHEQY
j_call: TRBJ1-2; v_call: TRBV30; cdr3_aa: AWSSGGGYT
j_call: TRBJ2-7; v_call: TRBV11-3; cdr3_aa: ASSLWRTGGNYEQY
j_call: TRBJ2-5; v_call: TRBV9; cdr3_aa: ASSVGLAGGETQY
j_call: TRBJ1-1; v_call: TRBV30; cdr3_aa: AWSLGSEAF
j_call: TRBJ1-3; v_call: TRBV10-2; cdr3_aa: ASSENAMGLSGNTIY
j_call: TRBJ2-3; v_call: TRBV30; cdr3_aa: ARGTSGGTDTQY
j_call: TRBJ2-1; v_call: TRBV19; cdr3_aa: ASSPQGQGTGI
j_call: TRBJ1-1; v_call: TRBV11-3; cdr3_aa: ASSFVGQANTEAF
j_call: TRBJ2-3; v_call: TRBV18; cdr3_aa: ASSPQGGTDTQY
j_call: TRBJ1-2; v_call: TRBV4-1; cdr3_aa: ASSPEAGTGVGYT
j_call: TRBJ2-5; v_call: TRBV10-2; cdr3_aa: ASSDQTSGQETQY
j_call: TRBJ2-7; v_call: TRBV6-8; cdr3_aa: ASSDISRSYEQY
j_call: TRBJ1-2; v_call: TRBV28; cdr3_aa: ASSSGSHGYT
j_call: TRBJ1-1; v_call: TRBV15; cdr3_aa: ATSRGVGGSNDAF
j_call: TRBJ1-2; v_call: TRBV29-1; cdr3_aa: SVDVEGQGRGYT
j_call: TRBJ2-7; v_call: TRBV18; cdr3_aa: ASSLKGSEQY
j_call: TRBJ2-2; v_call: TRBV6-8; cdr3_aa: ASSEGTNTGELF
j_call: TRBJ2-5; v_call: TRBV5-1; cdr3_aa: ASSLGLTLGTSQETQY
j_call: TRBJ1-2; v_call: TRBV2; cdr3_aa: ASKTGGDYGYT
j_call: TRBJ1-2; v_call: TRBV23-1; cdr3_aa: ASSHRRTVNYGYT
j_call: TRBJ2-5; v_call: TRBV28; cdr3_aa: ASTKVVTGKETQY
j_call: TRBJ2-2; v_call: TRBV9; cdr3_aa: ASSVGDSGTRELF
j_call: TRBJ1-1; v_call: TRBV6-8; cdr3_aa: ASSRTRHGQRTEAF
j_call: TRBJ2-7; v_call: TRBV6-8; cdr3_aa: ASSYSQSYEQY
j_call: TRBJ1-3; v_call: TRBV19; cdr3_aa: ANKRGAGNTIY
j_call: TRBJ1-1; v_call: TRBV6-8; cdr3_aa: ASSTGTRAEAF
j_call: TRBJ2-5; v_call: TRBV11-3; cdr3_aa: ASSLVGGRWETQY
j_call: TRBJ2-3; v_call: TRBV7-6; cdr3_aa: ASSAGTAPTDTQY
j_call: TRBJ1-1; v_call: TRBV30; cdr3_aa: AWNPPGPNTEAF
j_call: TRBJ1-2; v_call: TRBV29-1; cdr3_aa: SVVSWNREGYT
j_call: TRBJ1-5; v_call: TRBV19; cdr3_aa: ASSPARKDQPQH
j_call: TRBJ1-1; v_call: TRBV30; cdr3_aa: AWDRGQNTEAF
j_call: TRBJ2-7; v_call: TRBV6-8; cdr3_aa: ASSYQQGAYEQY
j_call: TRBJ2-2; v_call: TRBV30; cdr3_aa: AWAGTANTGELF
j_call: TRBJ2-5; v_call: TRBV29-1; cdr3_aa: SARRFARETQY
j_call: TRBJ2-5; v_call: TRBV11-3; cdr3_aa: ASSLEAERQETQY
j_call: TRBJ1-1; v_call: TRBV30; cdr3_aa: AWSPDSEAF
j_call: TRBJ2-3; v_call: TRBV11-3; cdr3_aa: ASSALLVSTDTQY
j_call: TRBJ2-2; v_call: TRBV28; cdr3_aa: ASSLLGSGNTGELF
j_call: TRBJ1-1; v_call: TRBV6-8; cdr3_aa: ASSRDRGDTEAF
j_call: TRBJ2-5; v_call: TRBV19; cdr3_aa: ASSIANRQETQY
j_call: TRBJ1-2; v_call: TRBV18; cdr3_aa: ASSPQSKRQGGYT
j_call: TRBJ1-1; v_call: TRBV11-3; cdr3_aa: ASSPTPDRNTEAF
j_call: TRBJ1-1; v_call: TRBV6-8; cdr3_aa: ASRVHLRTEAF
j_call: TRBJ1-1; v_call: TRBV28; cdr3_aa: ASSPVGHPEAF
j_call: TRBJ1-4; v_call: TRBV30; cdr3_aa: AWSFYNEKLF
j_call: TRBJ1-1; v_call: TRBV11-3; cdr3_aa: ASSGDRGGITEAF
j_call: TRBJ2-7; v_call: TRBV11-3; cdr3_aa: ASSRGSGPTSYEQY
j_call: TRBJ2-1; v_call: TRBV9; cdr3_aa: ASSVESNEQF
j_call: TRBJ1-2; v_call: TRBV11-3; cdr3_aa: ASSFYRGQEPGGYT
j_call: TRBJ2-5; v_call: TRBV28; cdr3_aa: ASSPGGAGETQY